The source of this T cell receptor (beta chain) is a study of blood T cell repertoires in COVID-19. Unmatched junction bases numbered 9, after V lost 3 bases and J lost 6 bases. This CDR3 contains 15 residues. Germline-derived CDR1 and CDR2 are GTSNPN and SVGIG (reference sequence). The data were produced by immunoSEQ multiplex PCR, yet TCRdb's version contains in-frame clones alone and is incomplete. This sample yields some 120,000 clones, of which approximately 81% are seen a single time; around 6% belongs to the top ten. Source material: peripheral blood. The sequence derives from a man of 80 years or more with COVID-19, enrolled during active disease. V usage is TRBV30 and J usage is TRBJ1-2, with 11 bases fitting TRBD1. CDR3 in DNA: TGTGCCTGGAGGCTAGCCGGGACAGGGGGAAATGGCTACACCTTC. Protein: CAWRLAGTGGNGYTF.